The 3 T cell receptor beta chains below come from one sample, sequenced in a study of cytomegalovirus exposure and HLA in healthy donors. Clones were sequenced by immunoSEQ multiplex PCR, and TCRdb holds only the in-frame ones, with some missing. The sample carries under 110,000 clones, 88% recorded once. Sequences were obtained from PBMCs. These receptors originate from a woman aged 18-35 years in good health and CMV-seropositive.

This clone was seen only once. The chain is built from TRBV27 and TRBJ2-1; the match to TRBD2 covers 12 bases. This CDR3 comprises 15 residues. Germline values: CDR1 MNHEY, CDR2 SMNVEV (reference sequence). Trimming cost V 7 bases and J 1 base; bases outside gene matches: 2. The DNA for the CDR3 is TGTGCCAGCACGACTAGCGGGGGATCCTACAATGAGCAGTTCTTC. The encoded protein is CASTTSGGSYNEQFF.

This clone was picked up one time. This CDR3 reads CASSLVASGGAILQETQYF. In nucleotides, the CDR3 is TGTGCCAGCAGTTTAGTTGCCAGCGGGGGGGCTATTCTCCAAGAGACCCAGTACTTC. This sequence joins TRBV27 and TRBJ2-5; TRBD2 aligns across 10 bases. This CDR3 region has 19 residues. J lost 1 base, V lost 2 bases, and 13 bases had no gene match. Per germline, CDR1 MNHEY and CDR2 SMNVEV (reference sequence).

The chain combines TRBV19 with TRBJ1-2, with a tentative D call TRBD1 (5 bases). The germline V and J ends were trimmed by 6 bases and 0 bases, with 11 bases remaining between them. CDR1 and CDR2 from the germline V gene are LNHDA and SQIVND (reference sequence). The CDR3 totals 14 residues. DNA for the CDR3: TGTGCCAGTAGAGGGGTCGAAGCTAACTATGGCTACACCTTC. Protein product: CASRGVEANYGYTF.